This T cell receptor beta chain was sequenced during a study of response to subunit inactivated influenza vaccine. Study outcomes and limitations: It was suggested by the authors that few new T cells are recruited by each seasonal influenza vaccination.

Points on this clonotype: Its antigen remains unidentified.

TCRdb processed the RT-PCR reads anew with MiXCR; each CDR3 protein has one entry. This sample has some 540,000 distinct CDR3 sequences, with under 30% found just once. The CDR3 is 14 residues long. With 5 bases removed from V and 7 bases from J, the gap between germline ends came to 18 bases. The germline CDR1 and CDR2 sequences are SGHTA and FQGNSA. Separately, the same data were catalogued under a study of T cells expressing NK-cell markers. This second study says: Scientists made TCR beta cDNA using 5'RACE template switching with UMIs. With respect to HCMV, most of the eight sequenced donors were seropositive, and one was seronegative. Dominant NKG2C+ clonotype frequencies of about 1.0-8% of CD8+ T cells were measured in over 5 donors. Leadership of the CD3+CD56-NKG2C+ fraction also belonged to these clonotypes in a handful of donors.

Here the sequenced sample was CD4+ T cells sorted from PBMCs, taken about 13 days after vaccination. The source of this sequence is a man in his forties or fifties who received an inactivated influenza vaccine. V and J are TRBV7-2 and TRBJ2-7; D possibly corresponds to TRBD2 (5 bases). CDR3 DNA sequence: TGTGCCAGCAGCCTTACGGGCGGGTTGGGGGAGCAGTACTTC. Translating gives CASSLTGGLGEQYF. The full variable domain, in which reference TRBV7-2 and TRBJ2-7 provide the parts outside the CDR3, is GAGVSQSPSNKVTEKGKDVELRCDPISGHTALYWYRQSLGQGLEFLIYFQGNSAPDKSGLPSDRFSAERTGGSVSTLTIQRTQQEDSAVYLCASSLTGGLGEQYFGPGTRLTVT.